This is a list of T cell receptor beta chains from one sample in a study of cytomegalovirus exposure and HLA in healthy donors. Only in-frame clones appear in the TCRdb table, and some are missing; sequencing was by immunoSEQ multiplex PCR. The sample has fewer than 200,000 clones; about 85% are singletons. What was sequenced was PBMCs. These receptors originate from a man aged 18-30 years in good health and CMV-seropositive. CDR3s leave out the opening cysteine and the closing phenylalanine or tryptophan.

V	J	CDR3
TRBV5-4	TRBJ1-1	ASSSTGTGNTEAF
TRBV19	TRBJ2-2	ASSIGTGGPDTGELF
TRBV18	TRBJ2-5	ASSDSGQRVETQY
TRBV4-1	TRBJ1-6	ASSQDDRWNSPLH
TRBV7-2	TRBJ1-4	ASNMGGRRNEKLF
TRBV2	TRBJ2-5	ASSEAEGGRETQY
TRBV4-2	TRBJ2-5	ASSQLDRVAQY
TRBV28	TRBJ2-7	ASSEGARYEQY
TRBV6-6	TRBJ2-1	ASILAGSSYNEQF
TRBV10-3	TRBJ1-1	AISESGFGGDGAF
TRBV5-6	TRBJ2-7	ASSSDLQAYEQY
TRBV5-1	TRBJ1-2	ASSLVGTGNDYGYT
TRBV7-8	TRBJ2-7	ASCSDRTSYEQY
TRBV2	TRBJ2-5	ASSTGGLQTQY
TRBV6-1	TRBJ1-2	ASSEWGRGYGYT
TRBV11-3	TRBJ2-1	ASRQGEHEQF
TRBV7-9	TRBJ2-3	ASSLGSGRPGGDTQY
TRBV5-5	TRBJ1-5	ASSSGQPPGQPQH
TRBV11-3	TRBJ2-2	ASSLDREAGELF
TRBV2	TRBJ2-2	ASSGGTGATGELF
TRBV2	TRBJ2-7	ASRGLADYEQY
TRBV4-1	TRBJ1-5	ASSQRITEPNQPQH
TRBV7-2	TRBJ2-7	ASKGLAGEGLGDEQY
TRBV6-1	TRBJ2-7	ASSDQGTGRPYEQY
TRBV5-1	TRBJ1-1	ASSPGTVPTEAF
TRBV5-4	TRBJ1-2	ASSLARQAPSD
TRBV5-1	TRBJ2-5	ASSPNYAGGQETQY
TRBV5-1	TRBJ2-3	ASSLDRPGQQY
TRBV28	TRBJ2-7	ASTPPRVRSDEQY
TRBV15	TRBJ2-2	ATSRKPPPPQWTSKAGELF
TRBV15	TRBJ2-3	ATSREAGGRSTDTQY
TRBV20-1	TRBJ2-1	SARSGHEQF
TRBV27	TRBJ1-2	ASSLSLQGGRKSYT
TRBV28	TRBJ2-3	ASSLLWGGTDTQY
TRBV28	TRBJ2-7	ASREQTGTAYEQY
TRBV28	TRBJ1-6	ASSRGNSYNSPLH
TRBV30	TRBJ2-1	AWAGTAQF
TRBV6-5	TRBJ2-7	ASSPTSGTYEQY
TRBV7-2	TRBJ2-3	ASSLGGPSTDTQY
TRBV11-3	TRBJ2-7	ASSWTGGEQY
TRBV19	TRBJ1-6	ASSIVLTGIDSPLH
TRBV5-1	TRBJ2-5	ASSLVPGSQETQY
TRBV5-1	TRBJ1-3	ASSFWTGGTSAGNTIY
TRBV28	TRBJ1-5	ASSLQGPQH
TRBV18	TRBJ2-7	ASSQREGSYEQY
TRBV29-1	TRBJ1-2	SVEDRAQGVGYT
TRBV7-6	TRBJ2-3	ASSLEGADTQY
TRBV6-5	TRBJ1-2	ASSYSAGARGYT
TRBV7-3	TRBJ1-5	ASSETGINQPQH
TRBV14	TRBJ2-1	ASSQSRAGGSSYNEQF
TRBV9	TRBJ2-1	ASSTGTGAGNEQF
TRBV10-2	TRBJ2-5	ASSSLAGGQETQY
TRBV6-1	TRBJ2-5	ASSENSPETQY
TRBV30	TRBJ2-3	AWSSSRAGFTDTQY
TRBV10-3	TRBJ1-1	AISLQGNTEAF
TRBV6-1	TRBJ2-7	ASSEAIGSAYEQY
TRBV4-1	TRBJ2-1	ASSRREGTGNEQF
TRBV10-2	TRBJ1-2	ASSEGTGINYGYT
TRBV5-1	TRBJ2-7	ASGAMTGIDEQY
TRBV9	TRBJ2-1	ASRGSGRSEQF